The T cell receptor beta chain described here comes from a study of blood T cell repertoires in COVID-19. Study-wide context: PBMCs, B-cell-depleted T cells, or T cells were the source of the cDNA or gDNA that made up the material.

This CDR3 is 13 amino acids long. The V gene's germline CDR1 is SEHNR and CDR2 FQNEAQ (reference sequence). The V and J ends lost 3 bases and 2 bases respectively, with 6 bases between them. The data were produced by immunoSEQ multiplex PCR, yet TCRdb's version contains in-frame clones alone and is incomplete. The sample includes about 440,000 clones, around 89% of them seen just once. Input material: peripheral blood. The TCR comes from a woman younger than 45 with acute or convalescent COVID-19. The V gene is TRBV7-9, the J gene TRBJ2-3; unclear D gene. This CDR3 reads CASSLRLTDTQYF. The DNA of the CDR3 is TGTGCCAGCAGCTTGAGGCTCACAGATACGCAGTATTTT.